Each of the 25 T cell receptor beta chains below was sequenced from the same sample in a study of beta chain features in type 1 diabetes (dated by TCRdb to 2016 to 2019). Receptor libraries were prepared by the immunoSEQ multiplex PCR assay. The entire amount of isolated RNA was reverse transcribed using the High Capacity cDNA Reverse Transcription Kit, so the sequenced TCRB transcripts were expressed ones. Drawn from immuneACCESS, this table holds only the in-frame rearrangements with V and J called that TCRdb kept. Clones are partly lost; checked studies trace under half to an unresolved V gene and leave the rest unexplained. The sample table holds roughly 610,000 clones, of which about a sixth were seen once. About 0.093% of the sample is held by the ten biggest clonotypes. Specimen: naive CD4+ T cells from blood. The sample's cell subset or site, from its label and the paper: true naive CD4+ T cells. The receptors shown here come from a man between 18 and 35 years old in good health.

Comment on this clone: The same CDR3 also results from other DNA sequences found in this sample. V is TRBV7-3 and J is TRBJ1-1, with D tentatively TRBD1 (6 bases). This CDR3 has 13 residues. Germline CDR1 is SGHTA and CDR2 is FQGTGA. The ends were cut back, 4 bases at V and 1 base at J, with 7 bases in the middle. As DNA, the CDR3 is TGTGCCAGCAGCTCGGACAGGAACACTGAAGCTTTCTTT. This encodes CASSSDRNTEAFF. The full variable domain, completed using reference TRBV7-3 and TRBJ1-1, is GAGVSQTPSNKVTEKGKYVELRCDPISGHTALYWYRQSLGQGPEFLIYFQGTGAADDSGLPNDRFFAVRPEGSVSTLKIQRTERGDSAVYLCASSSDRNTEAFFGQGTRLTVV.

This clone was detected only a few times. This chain uses TRBV5-6 with TRBJ2-7; D might be TRBD1 (6 bases). Germline assignment: CDR1 SGHDT and CDR2 YYEEEE. The V end lost 3 bases, the J end lost 2 bases, and 9 bases lay between the germline ends. The CDR3 is 13 amino acids. The chain's CDR3 is CASSWTDTYEQYF. CDR3 coding DNA: TGTGCCAGCAGCTGGACAGATACCTACGAGCAGTACTTC.

The chain uses TRBV19 and TRBJ1-5; TRBD1 aligns across 7 bases. V lost 6 bases and J lost 5; bases outside the gene matches: 7. CDR1 is LNHDA, CDR2 SQIVND, per germline (reference sequence). This CDR3 comprises 14 residues. This CDR3 reads CASRARQGYQPQHF. For the CDR3, the DNA is TGTGCCAGTAGGGCCCGACAGGGATATCAGCCCCAGCATTTT.

Of note for this clone: The same CDR3 also results from other DNA sequences found in this sample. The chain employs TRBV7-2 and TRBJ2-7; 9 bases match TRBD1. Germline V gene sequence: CDR1 SGHTA, CDR2 FQGNSA. With V trimmed by 5 bases and J by 3 bases, 5 bases remained unmatched. This CDR3 has 14 amino acids. DNA of the CDR3: TGTGCCAGCAGCAGGGACAGGGCGAGCTACGAGCAGTACTTC. Its translation: CASSRDRASYEQYF.

This clone was picked up a small number of times. The CDR3 loop reads CASSLFSGTPGEQYF. CDR3 sequence (DNA): TGTGCCAGCAGTTTATTCTCCGGGACCCCAGGCGAGCAGTACTTC. V is TRBV27 and J is TRBJ2-7, with D possibly called TRBD1 or TRBD2 (5 bases each). The CDR3 extends over 15 amino acids. Germline lookup yields CDR1 MNHEY and CDR2 SMNVEV (reference sequence). Trimming cost V 1 base and J 6 bases, with 16 bases left between them.

The chain links TRBV5-1 to TRBJ2-7, with 9 bases matching TRBD2. CDR1 and CDR2 from the germline V gene are SGHRS and YFSETQ. The J segment lost 2 bases and the V segment lost 5 bases, leaving 11 bases of the junction unmatched. The length of the CDR3 is 16 residues. The CDR3 DNA follows: TGCGCCAGCAGTACCGTCTCCAGCGGGGGGCCCTACGAGCAGTACTTC. It codes for CASSTVSSGGPYEQYF.

This clone occurred a few times. The chain links TRBV7-7 to TRBJ1-2, with TRBD1 matching over 9 bases. Trimming cost V 5 bases and J 3 bases; bases outside gene matches: 4. The V gene's germline CDR1 is SSHAT and CDR2 FNYEAQ (reference sequence). The CDR3 has 14 amino acids. The CDR3 bases are TGTGCCAGCAGCCCTTGGACAGGGGACTATGGCTACACCTTC. Its protein product is CASSPWTGDYGYTF. Full variable domain (missing parts from reference TRBV7-7 and TRBJ1-2): GAGVSQSPRYKVTKRGQDVTLRCDPISSHATLYWYQQALGQGPEFLTYFNYEAQPDKSGLPSDRFSAERPEGSISTLTIQRTEQRDSAMYRCASSPWTGDYGYTFGSGTRLTVV.

V is TRBV4-2 and J is TRBJ2-7; D gene unclear. Germline V gene data show CDR1 as LGHNA and CDR2 as YNFKEQ. This CDR3 region has 14 residues. V dropped 0 bases and J dropped 2 bases, with 8 bases sitting between them. The DNA of the CDR3 is TGTGCCAGCAGCCAAGAACGCGTTGCCTACGAGCAGTACTTC. It translates to CASSQERVAYEQYF.

CDR3 nucleotides: TGTGCCAGCAGCTTTTACAGGGAGGCGGAGACCCAGTACTTC. Translating it yields CASSFYREAETQYF. This chain uses TRBV7-2 with TRBJ2-5; the D call may be TRBD1 or TRBD2 (6 bases each). The CDR3 runs to 14 residues. V lost 3 bases and J lost 5, with 13 bases in between. Looked up from germline, CDR1 is SGHTA and CDR2 is FQGNSA.

This clone has only a few counts. The chain employs TRBV5-4 and TRBJ2-5; D may be TRBD1 (6 bases). CDR1 SGHNT and CDR2 YYREEE come from the germline V gene (reference sequence). This CDR3 has 14 amino acids. V lost 2 bases, J lost 5 bases, and 13 bases lay in between. The chain's CDR3 is CASSLPTGLETQYF. CDR3 in DNA: TGTGCCAGCAGCTTACCTACAGGGTTGGAGACCCAGTACTTC.

The CDR3 region is CASSSRQGAYEQYF. CDR3 DNA: TGTGCCAGCAGCTCCCGACAGGGGGCCTACGAGCAGTACTTC. This rearrangement joins TRBV7-2 to TRBJ2-7; 9 bases align to TRBD1. Losses at the gene ends were 4 bases for V and 2 bases for J; bases not matched to a gene: 3. Germline CDR1 reads SGHTA; CDR2 reads FQGNSA. The CDR3 sequence is 14 residues long.

This chain joins TRBV2 and TRBJ1-1; TRBD1 matches at 10 bases. Germline loops: CDR1 SNHLY, CDR2 FYNNEI. The junction had 7 bases not matched to a gene; V was cut back by 6 bases and J by 6 bases. This CDR3 has 14 residues. CDR3 sequence: CASRGTGANSEAFF. The CDR3 bases are TGTGCCAGCAGAGGGACAGGGGCGAATTCTGAAGCTTTCTTT.

CDR3: CASSLEASGRAVMYIQYF. CDR3 coding DNA: TGCGCCAGCAGCTTGGAGGCTAGCGGGAGGGCCGTCATGTACATTCAGTACTTC. V gene TRBV5-1 combines with J gene TRBJ2-4, with 12 positions matching TRBD2. Trimming at V came to 0 bases and at J to 8 bases, leaving 12 bases not matched to a gene. Germline values: CDR1 SGHRS, CDR2 YFSETQ. The CDR3 extends over 18 amino acids.

The chain joins TRBV11-1 to TRBJ2-3, with D possibly matching TRBD1 (6 bases). The germline V gene encodes CDR1 SGHAT and CDR2 FQDESV (reference sequence). V was clipped by 4 bases and J by 6 bases, with 17 bases between them. The CDR3 has 15 amino acids. The CDR3 loop reads CASSSTSGVSDTQYF. The CDR3 nucleotides read TGTGCCAGCAGCTCCACTTCAGGGGTATCGGATACGCAGTATTTT.

This chain joins TRBV4-1 and TRBJ1-4; 7 bases are shared with TRBD1. The CDR3 totals 16 residues. V gave up 0 bases and J gave up 6 bases; unmatched junction bases: 7. Germline CDR1 and CDR2: MGHRA and YSYEKL. This CDR3 reads CASSQETGYGYEKLFF. As DNA, the CDR3 is TGCGCCAGCAGCCAAGAGACAGGGTATGGTTATGAAAAACTGTTTTTT.

The table lists this clone with a few counts. This chain connects TRBV7-2 to TRBJ2-7, with D possibly being TRBD2 (5 bases). Germline lookup yields CDR1 SGHTA and CDR2 FQGNSA. V lost 2 bases and J 4 bases, leaving 21 bases between the germline ends. CDR3 length equals 17 residues. CDR3 coding DNA: TGTGCCAGCAGCTTACGTACCGTGGCAGGTCGGACTTACGAGCAGTACTTC. Protein: CASSLRTVAGRTYEQYF.

The CDR3 nucleotides read TGCAGCGTTATCCGGGACAAGAATCAGCCCCAGCATTTT. Its translation: CSVIRDKNQPQHF. This chain joins TRBV29-1 and TRBJ1-5; D is perhaps TRBD1 (6 bases). Germline CDR1 SQVTM, CDR2 ANQGSEA. This CDR3 is 13 amino acids long. Deletions cut 5 bases from V and 4 bases from J, with 12 bases between.

The chain couples TRBV4-2 to TRBJ2-1, with D possibly being TRBD2 (5 bases). The CDR3 is made up of 17 amino acids. Germline assignment: CDR1 LGHNA and CDR2 YNFKEQ. V lost 0 bases to trimming and J lost 3 bases, with 15 bases between them. CDR3: CASSQDPSGSYYNEQFF. DNA of the CDR3: TGTGCCAGCAGCCAAGATCCGTCGGGGAGTTACTACAATGAGCAGTTCTTC.

This clone was seen more than once but under ten times. This chain joins TRBV28 and TRBJ1-5; perhaps TRBD1 as D (6 bases). Germline CDR1 is MDHEN and CDR2 is SYDVKM. Trimming shortened V by 7 bases and J by 4 bases, and 17 bases separated the two germline ends. The CDR3 runs to 15 residues. This CDR3 reads CASNTGRVGNQPQHF. As DNA, the CDR3 is TGTGCCAGCAATACAGGGCGGGTTGGTAATCAGCCCCAGCATTTT.

The chain combines TRBV18 with TRBJ1-2, with D possibly being TRBD1 (6 bases). Trimming took 2 bases from V and 1 from J, leaving 11 bases between them. The CDR3 is 15 residues long. Per the germline V gene, CDR1 is KGHSH and CDR2 is LQKENI. The CDR3: CASSPTGQLNYGYTF. The CDR3 DNA is TGTGCCAGCTCACCAACGGGACAACTTAACTATGGCTACACCTTC.

This clone has only a few counts. The chain links TRBV7-2 to TRBJ1-4; D call uncertain. Germline-derived CDR1 and CDR2 are SGHTA and FQGNSA. The CDR3 covers 16 residues. V gave up 5 bases and J gave up 3 bases, with 16 bases separating them. CDR3 protein: CASSPILARSNEKLFF. The CDR3 DNA is TGTGCCAGCAGCCCAATACTGGCGCGGTCTAATGAAAAACTGTTTTTT.

The chain uses TRBV11-2 and TRBJ1-4, with TRBD1 matching 7 bases. Trimming removed 2 bases from V and 11 bases from J; junction bases left unmatched: 5. The CDR3 contains 13 residues. Germline V lookup: CDR1 SGHAT, CDR2 FQNNGV. The CDR3: CASSLRQGDKLFF. CDR3 nucleotide sequence: TGTGCCAGCAGCTTAAGACAGGGTGACAAACTGTTTTTT.

This rearrangement joins TRBV18 to TRBJ1-3; D is possibly TRBD1 (5 bases). This CDR3 contains 14 residues. V shed 3 bases and J shed 4 bases, with 10 bases lying between them. Per germline, CDR1 KGHSH and CDR2 LQKENI. The CDR3 loop is CASSPPGAGNTIYF. DNA for the CDR3: TGTGCCAGCTCACCTCCCGGGGCCGGAAACACCATATATTTT.

This clone was seen more than once but under ten times. The genes are TRBV7-3 and TRBJ1-2, with D possibly matching TRBD1 (6 bases). Trimming shortened V by 1 base and J by 1 base, and 10 bases separated the two germline ends. CDR1 is SGHTA, CDR2 FQGTGA, per germline. CDR3 size: 15 residues. The chain's CDR3 is CASSLKQGRNYGYTF. CDR3 in DNA: TGTGCCAGCAGCTTAAAACAGGGACGTAACTATGGCTACACCTTC.

The chain carries TRBV6-1 and TRBJ2-7; no definite D call. Germline V gives CDR1 MNHNS, CDR2 SASEGT. This CDR3 contains 15 residues. Trimming pared 4 bases from V and 4 bases from J, leaving 17 bases between. This chain's CDR3 is CASSGMNLGSYEQYF. For the CDR3, the DNA is TGTGCCAGCAGTGGGATGAATCTTGGGTCGTACGAGCAGTACTTC.